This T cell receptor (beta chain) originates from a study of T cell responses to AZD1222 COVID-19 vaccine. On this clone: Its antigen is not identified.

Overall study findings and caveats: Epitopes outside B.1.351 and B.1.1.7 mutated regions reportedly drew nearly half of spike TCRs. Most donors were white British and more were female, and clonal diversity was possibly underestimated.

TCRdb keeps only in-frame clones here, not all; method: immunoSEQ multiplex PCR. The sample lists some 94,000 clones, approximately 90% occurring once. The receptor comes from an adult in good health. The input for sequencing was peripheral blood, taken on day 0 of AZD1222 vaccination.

The CDR3 loop is CASSEVSTIYF. CDR3 sequence (DNA): TGTGCCAGCAGTGAGGTCAGCACCATATATTTT. V and J are TRBV6-4 and TRBJ1-3; no reliable D call. From germline, CDR1 is MRHNA and CDR2 SNTAGT. Between the trimmed V and J ends, which lost 3 bases and 9 bases, there was a span of 6 bases. The CDR3 loop spans 11 amino acids.